One sample yielded the 5 T cell receptor beta chains listed below, sequenced in a study of cytomegalovirus exposure and HLA in healthy donors. Primers for the PCR totalled 60 Vbeta and 13 Jbeta. Only in-frame clones appear in the TCRdb table, and some are missing; sequencing was by immunoSEQ multiplex PCR. The listing records about 60,000 clones. Sequencing input: PBMCs. All receptors derive from a boy aged 5 to 17 in good health and CMV-seronegative.

This chain joins TRBV5-1 and TRBJ2-1, with D possibly TRBD2 on 5 matching bases. With 5 bases removed from V and 0 bases from J, the gap between germline ends came to 12 bases. Germline-derived CDR1 and CDR2 are SGHRS and YFSETQ. The CDR3 sequence is 15 residues long. The CDR3 DNA is TGCGCCAGCAGATCGGACTTCAGCTCCTACAATGAGCAGTTCTTC. Its translation is CASRSDFSSYNEQFF.

The chain joins TRBV25-1 to TRBJ1-2; D is perhaps TRBD1 (6 bases). Germline V lookup: CDR1 MGHDK, CDR2 SYGVNS. CDR3 size: 14 residues. Trimming cost V 4 bases and J 2 bases, with 11 bases left between them. The DNA of the CDR3 is TGTGCCAGCAGTGCACAGGGTCAGAACTATGGCTACACCTTC. Protein sequence: CASSAQGQNYGYTF.

The rearrangement uses TRBV7-3 and TRBJ1-1; possible D gene TRBD1, 6 bases. The CDR3 is 13 residues long. V lost 7 bases, J lost 1 base, and 10 bases lay in between. In germline, CDR1 is SGHTA, CDR2 FQGTGA. The CDR3: CASKGVGNTEAFF. The CDR3 DNA reads TGTGCCAGCAAGGGGGTTGGGAACACTGAAGCTTTCTTT.

The CDR3 nucleotides are TGTGCCAGCAGCCCGGGACAGGGGATCCCCTACGAGCAGTACTTC. Its protein is CASSPGQGIPYEQYF. The J gene is TRBJ2-7, the V gene TRBV5-4, with 10 positions matching TRBD1. Germline CDR1 SGHNT, CDR2 YYREEE (reference sequence). The V gene end was trimmed by 4 bases and the J gene end by 2 bases; junction bases not matched to a gene: 6. CDR3 length: 15 amino acids. Together with reference TRBV5-4 and TRBJ2-7, the CDR3 gives the full variable domain: ETGVTQSPTHLIKTRGQQVTLRCSSQSGHNTVSWYQQALGQGPQFIFQYYREEENGRGNFPPRFSGLQFPNYSSELNVNALELDDSALYLCASSPGQGIPYEQYFGPGTRLTVT.

The chain links TRBV9 to TRBJ2-7; D gene uncertain. In germline, CDR1 is SGDLS, CDR2 YYNGEE. The CDR3 extends over 15 amino acids. V was shortened by 0 bases and J by 2 bases, with 12 bases between the two germline ends. The CDR3 protein is CASSVDLGRTYEQYF. DNA of the CDR3: TGTGCCAGCAGCGTAGACCTCGGCAGGACCTACGAGCAGTACTTC.